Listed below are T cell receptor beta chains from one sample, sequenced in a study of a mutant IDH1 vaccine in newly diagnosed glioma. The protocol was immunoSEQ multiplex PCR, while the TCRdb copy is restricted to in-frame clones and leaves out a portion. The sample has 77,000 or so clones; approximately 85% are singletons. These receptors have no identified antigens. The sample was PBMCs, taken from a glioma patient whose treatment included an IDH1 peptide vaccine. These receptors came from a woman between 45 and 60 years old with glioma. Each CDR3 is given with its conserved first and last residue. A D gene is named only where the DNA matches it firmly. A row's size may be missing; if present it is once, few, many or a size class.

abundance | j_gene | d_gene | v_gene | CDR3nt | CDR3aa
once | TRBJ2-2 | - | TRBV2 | TGTGCCACACTAAGCGGGCCGTACACCGGGGAGCTGTTTTTT | CATLSGPYTGELFF
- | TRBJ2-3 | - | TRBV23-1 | TGCGCCAGCAGTCCAACTGCCTCCGGACTCGTCTTCAGCACAGATACGCAGTATTTT | CASSPTASGLVFSTDTQYF
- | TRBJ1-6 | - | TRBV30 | TGTGCCTGGAGTGTACTGCCAAATTCACCCCTCCACTTT | CAWSVLPNSPLHF
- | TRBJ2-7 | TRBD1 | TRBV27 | TGTGCCAGCAGTAAGACCCCGGGACAGGGGTTGTACGAGCAGTACTTC | CASSKTPGQGLYEQYF
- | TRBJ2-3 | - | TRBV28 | TGTGCCAGCAGTTTAGGTGGGGGGTGGGGTACGCAGTATTTT | CASSLGGGWGTQYF
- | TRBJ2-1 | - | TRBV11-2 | TGTGCCAGCAGCTTAGGGGTCTGGGGAAATGAGCAGTTCTTC | CASSLGVWGNEQFF
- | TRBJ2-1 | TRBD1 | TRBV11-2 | TGTGCCAGCAGCTTAGGGACAGGGCCCGCAAATGAGCAGTTCTTC | CASSLGTGPANEQFF
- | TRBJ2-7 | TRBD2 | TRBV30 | TGTGCCTGGAGCGAGGGACTAGCGGGAGTGGGCGAGCAGTACTTC | CAWSEGLAGVGEQYF
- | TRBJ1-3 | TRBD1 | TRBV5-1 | TGCGCCAGCAGCTCGGGACAGCCTGGAAACACCATATATTTT | CASSSGQPGNTIYF
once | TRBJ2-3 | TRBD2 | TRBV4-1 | TGCGCCAGCAGCCAAGACCGGACTAGTGGGGATACGCAGTATTTT | CASSQDRTSGDTQYF
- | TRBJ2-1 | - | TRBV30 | TGTGCCCTACGACAGGTCAAGGAGCAGTTCTTC | CALRQVKEQFF
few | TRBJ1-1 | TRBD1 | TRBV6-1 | TGTGCCAGCAGACAGGGGCTCAACACTGAAGCTTTCTTT | CASRQGLNTEAFF
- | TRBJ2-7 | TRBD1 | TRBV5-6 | TGTGCCAGCAGCCCGGGGACAGGGGGCGTCTACGAGCAGTACTTC | CASSPGTGGVYEQYF
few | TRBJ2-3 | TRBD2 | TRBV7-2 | TGTGCCAGCAGCTTAGGTTTAGCGGGGTTACGGGATACGCAGTATTTT | CASSLGLAGLRDTQYF
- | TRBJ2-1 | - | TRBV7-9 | TGTGCCGGTTCAGGGAATGAGCAGTTCTTC | CAGSGNEQFF
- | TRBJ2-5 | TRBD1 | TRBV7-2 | TGTGCCAGCAGCCCCTACGGACAGGGGGCCCAAGAGACCCAGTACTTC | CASSPYGQGAQETQYF